Below, 30 T cell receptor beta chains from the same sample are listed, as sequenced in a study of blood T cells in healthy people across ages. A second PCR of 7 to 11 cycles used a sample-barcoded 5' primer and a J-beta primer mix. MiXCR was run by TCRdb on the 5' RACE reads, yielding one entry per CDR3 protein. The sample records over a million distinct CDR3 sequences, approximately 42% being singletons. Source material: blood. The origin of the receptors is a woman younger than 30 in good health.

This clonotype has just a few counts. The chain couples TRBV2 to TRBJ2-1; D call uncertain. Deletions cut 3 bases from V and 6 bases from J, with 12 bases between. The CDR3 covers 14 residues. CDR1 is SNHLY and CDR2 is FYNNEI in the germline V gene. The CDR3 coding sequence is TGTGCCAGCAGTGACTTAGCCGCCCGCAATGAGCAGTTCTTC. Translation gives CASSDLAARNEQFF.

This clonotype was seen a handful of times. The chain couples TRBV15 to TRBJ2-1, with 7 positions matching TRBD2. Germline V gene sequence: CDR1 LNHNV, CDR2 YYDKDF (reference sequence). This CDR3 contains 13 residues. After removal of 0 bases from V and 12 bases from J, the junction contained 5 bases not matched to a gene. CDR3 sequence reads: CATSRDPGGTQFF. CDR3 sequence (DNA): TGTGCCACCAGCAGAGACCCCGGGGGGACGCAGTTCTTC.

This clonotype has a handful of counts. J is TRBJ1-5 and V is TRBV7-8; D is ambiguous. With 0 bases removed from V and 0 bases from J, the gap between germline ends came to 12 bases. Germline loops: CDR1 SGHVS, CDR2 FQNEAQ. The CDR3 spans 17 residues. CDR3 sequence reads: CASSLAGFGDSNQPQHF. CDR3 nucleotides: TGTGCCAGCAGCTTAGCGGGTTTTGGGGATAGCAATCAGCCCCAGCATTTT.

The chain uses TRBV5-1 and TRBJ2-7; the match to TRBD1 covers 9 bases. The CDR3 loop spans 14 amino acids. The germline gives CDR1 SGHRS, CDR2 YFSETQ. J gave up 5 bases and V 6 bases, and 9 bases lay outside the gene matches. Here the CDR3 DNA reads TGCGCCAGCAACTCAGGGACAGGGACCCACGAGCAGTACTTC. Residues: CASNSGTGTHEQYF.

J is TRBJ1-4 and V is TRBV20-1; D unresolved. V was pared by 0 bases and J by 7 bases, with 9 bases between. The germline CDR1 and CDR2 sequences are DFQATT and SNEGSKA (reference sequence). The CDR3 extends over 13 amino acids. The CDR3: CSARDLVGEKLFF. The CDR3 region has the DNA TGCAGTGCTAGAGACCTGGTGGGTGAAAAACTGTTTTTT.

V gene TRBV21-1 combines with J gene TRBJ2-7. TRBV21-1 is a pseudogene segment. CDR3 length equals 12 residues. The CDR3 sequence: CASSKAVRGQYF. The CDR3 DNA reads TGTGCCAGCAGCAAAGCGGTGCGAGGGCAGTACTTC.

The chain recombines TRBV3-1 with TRBJ1-2; 9 bases are shared with TRBD1. The germline V gene encodes CDR1 LGHDT and CDR2 YNNKEL (reference sequence). Trimming at V came to 5 bases and at J to 4 bases, leaving 5 bases not matched to a gene. The CDR3 is 14 amino acids. CDR3 nucleotides: TGTGCCAGCAGCGGGGACAGGGCGATCTATGGCTACACCTTC. This encodes CASSGDRAIYGYTF.

The CDR3 nucleotides are TGCAGTGCTAGAGACCCCGGGGAGGGGGTTTACGAGCAGTACTTC. Amino acids: CSARDPGEGVYEQYF. The chain is built from TRBV20-1 and TRBJ2-7; D might be TRBD2 (7 bases). CDR1 is DFQATT, CDR2 SNEGSKA, per germline (reference sequence). The CDR3 covers 15 residues. Trimming shortened V by 0 bases and J by 4 bases, and 16 bases separated the two germline ends.

CDR3 DNA: TGCAGTGCCCCACGCGGGGGTTGCTACAATGAGCAGTTCTTC. Its translation is CSAPRGGCYNEQFF. V gene TRBV20-1 combines with J gene TRBJ2-1, with 7 nucleotides matching TRBD2. V was clipped by 6 bases and J by 3 bases; unmatched bases: 8. Germline V lookup: CDR1 DFQATT, CDR2 SNEGSKA (reference sequence). The length of the CDR3 is 14 residues.

V gene TRBV27 combines with J gene TRBJ1-1; 10 bases line up with TRBD1. Looked up from germline, CDR1 is MNHEY and CDR2 is SMNVEV (reference sequence). V lost 5 bases and J lost 3; bases outside the gene matches: 6. CDR3 length equals 15 residues. As DNA, the CDR3 is TGTGCCAGCAGTACTTTGACAGGGGGCGACACTGAAGCTTTCTTT. Translation gives CASSTLTGGDTEAFF.

There are a few counts of this clonotype. The chain links TRBV20-1 to TRBJ2-1, with a tentative D call TRBD1 (5 bases). The CDR3 has 15 residues. Trimming removed 5 bases at V and 0 bases at J, with 14 bases between. Germline V gene lookup returns CDR1 DFQATT and CDR2 SNEGSKA (reference sequence). CDR3 in DNA: TGCAGTGCTGAAACGACAGCCAACTCCTACAATGAGCAGTTCTTC. Amino acid sequence: CSAETTANSYNEQFF.

The chain combines TRBV6-1 with TRBJ2-5; 7 bases line up with TRBD1. The CDR3 totals 13 residues. V shed 6 bases, J shed 6 bases, and the junction held 7 bases outside the gene matches. Germline values: CDR1 MNHNS, CDR2 SASEGT. Written as DNA, the CDR3 is TGTGCCAGCAGAACAGGGGCAGAGCAGACCCAGTACTTC. Encoded protein: CASRTGAEQTQYF.

There are a few counts of this clonotype. The V gene is TRBV7-2, the J gene TRBJ2-1; D gene uncertain. CDR1 and CDR2 from the germline V gene are SGHTA and FQGNSA. The CDR3 consists of 15 residues. Trimming removed 0 bases from V and 3 bases from J, with 9 bases in between. The CDR3 DNA sequence: TGTGCCAGCAGCTTAGCTAAGCTATACTACAATGAGCAGTTCTTC. Protein: CASSLAKLYYNEQFF.

The chain has TRBV29-1 and TRBJ1-1, with D possibly being TRBD1 (6 bases). This CDR3 comprises 12 residues. Germline assignment: CDR1 SQVTM and CDR2 ANQGSEA. V was shortened by 7 bases and J by 1 base, with 10 bases between the two germline ends. CDR3 residues: CSAGQPNTEAFF. Written as DNA, the CDR3 is TGCAGCGCCGGACAGCCGAACACTGAAGCTTTCTTT. The whole variable domain, remainder taken from reference TRBV29-1 and TRBJ1-1, is SAVISQKPSRDICQRGTSLTIQCQVDSQVTMMFWYRQQPGQSLTLIATANQGSEATYESGFVIDKFPISRPNLTFSTLTVSNMSPEDSSIYLCSAGQPNTEAFFGQGTRLTVV.

This clonotype was observed a few times. The rearrangement links TRBV7-2 to TRBJ2-1, with a weak D call TRBD1 (5 bases). The ends were cut back, 7 bases at V and 8 bases at J, with 15 bases in the middle. Germline V gene sequence: CDR1 SGHTA, CDR2 FQGNSA. The length of the CDR3 is 13 residues. The CDR3 DNA reads TGTGCCAGCAATGGGCAGGGATTTCATGAGCAGTTCTTC. Encoded protein: CASNGQGFHEQFF. Combining the CDR3 with reference TRBV7-2 and TRBJ2-1 gives the whole variable domain GAGVSQSPSNKVTEKGKDVELRCDPISGHTALYWYRQSLGQGLEFLIYFQGNSAPDKSGLPSDRFSAERTGGSVSTLTIQRTQQEDSAVYLCASNGQGFHEQFFGPGTRLTVL.

The CDR3 nucleotides read TGTGCCAGCACCCTAAGGGGGACACCCGGTGTAGGGATGAACACTGAAGCTTTCTTT. The encoded protein is CASTLRGTPGVGMNTEAFF. The chain links TRBV5-5 to TRBJ1-1, with D perhaps matching TRBD1 (6 bases). This CDR3 is built from 19 residues. Between the trimmed V and J ends, which lost 6 bases and 0 bases, there was a span of 27 bases. Germline lookup yields CDR1 SGHKS and CDR2 YYEKEE (reference sequence).

V and J are TRBV2 and TRBJ2-5; 8 bases line up with TRBD2. Trimming removed 7 bases from V and 11 bases from J; junction bases left unmatched: 6. Per germline, CDR1 SNHLY and CDR2 FYNNEI. The CDR3 totals 11 residues. The CDR3 loop reads CASTDSGEQYF. DNA of the CDR3: TGTGCCAGCACCGATAGCGGGGAGCAGTACTTC.

The chain links TRBV27 to TRBJ2-5, with D unclear. The CDR3 length is 15 residues. The V and J ends lost 0 bases and 5 bases respectively, with 13 bases between them. Looked up from germline, CDR1 is MNHEY and CDR2 is SMNVEV (reference sequence). CDR3: CASSLSIDSQETQYF. The CDR3 region has the DNA TGTGCCAGCAGTTTATCTATAGACTCACAGGAGACCCAGTACTTC.

The chain combines TRBV12-3 or TRBV12-4 with TRBJ1-2; maybe TRBD1 (6 bases). There are 17 residues in the CDR3. The germline V and J ends were trimmed by 7 bases and 0 bases, with 21 bases remaining between them. The CDR3 sequence is CASTLGTRGTANYGYTF. In DNA form, the CDR3 reads TGTGCCAGCACCCTGGGGACAAGGGGGACCGCTAACTATGGCTACACCTTC.

The genes are TRBV7-2 and TRBJ2-7; D might be TRBD2 (5 bases). Germline lookup yields CDR1 SGHTA and CDR2 FQGNSA. V lost 1 base, J lost 0 bases, and 22 bases lay in between. The CDR3 is 19 amino acids. As DNA, the CDR3 is TGTGCCAGCAGCTTAGTTCCGGGGATTAAACTTAGGAGCTCCTACGAGCAGTACTTC. It yields the protein CASSLVPGIKLRSSYEQYF.

This clonotype has only a few counts. The gene calls are TRBV5-1 and TRBJ2-1; D gene ambiguous. The CDR3 extends over 13 amino acids. The V end was cut by 4 bases, the J end by 8 bases, with 13 bases between. Germline V lookup: CDR1 SGHRS, CDR2 YFSETQ. This CDR3 is CASSPAFEDEQFF. The CDR3 bases are TGCGCCAGCAGCCCCGCCTTTGAGGATGAGCAGTTCTTC.

The CDR3: CASGSTGTIYNEQFF. CDR3 coding DNA: TGTGCCAGCGGCTCTACCGGGACAATCTACAATGAGCAGTTCTTC. The rearrangement joins TRBV7-2 to TRBJ2-1, with D tentatively TRBD1 (6 bases). Germline V gene data show CDR1 as SGHTA and CDR2 as FQGNSA. V was cut by 8 bases and J by 3 bases, with 17 bases left in between. The CDR3 has 15 residues.

CDR3 in amino acids: CASSVGRVDTGELFF. The CDR3 DNA reads as TGTGCCAGCAGCGTGGGCAGGGTGGACACCGGGGAGCTGTTTTTT. The rearrangement links TRBV9 to TRBJ2-2; possibly TRBD1 for D (5 bases). Trimming removed 2 bases at V and 3 bases at J, with 11 bases between. The germline V gene encodes CDR1 SGDLS and CDR2 YYNGEE. This CDR3 region has 15 residues.

This clonotype was found a few times. This rearrangement joins TRBV10-3 to TRBJ2-4, with 7 bases matching TRBD1. The trim removed 3 bases at V and 6 bases at J, leaving 8 bases unmatched. The CDR3 spans 15 residues. Germline CDR1 ENHRY, CDR2 SYGVKD. CDR3 nucleotide sequence: TGTGCCATCAGTGAATCAGGGGGATTGGGAAACATTCAGTACTTC. This translates into CAISESGGLGNIQYF.

This clonotype was seen only a few times. V is TRBV7-9 and J is TRBJ2-7, with D uncertain. The germline CDR1 and CDR2 sequences are SEHNR and FQNEAQ (reference sequence). This CDR3 contains 13 residues. The germline V and J ends were trimmed by 3 bases and 0 bases, with 6 bases remaining between them. CDR3 loop: CASSFYSSYEQYF. The CDR3, as DNA: TGTGCCAGCAGCTTCTACAGCTCCTACGAGCAGTACTTC.

This clonotype appeared a few times. The chain has TRBV5-1 and TRBJ1-6, with D perhaps matching TRBD1 (6 bases). Germline assignment: CDR1 SGHRS and CDR2 YFSETQ. The CDR3 loop spans 16 amino acids. Trimming pared 4 bases from V and 6 bases from J, leaving 17 bases between. The CDR3 bases are TGCGCCAGCAGCCCTAAACAGGGATCGGGTAATTCACCCCTCCACTTT. Its translation: CASSPKQGSGNSPLHF.

This clonotype was observed a single time. The chain is built from TRBV7-2 and TRBJ2-5; 9 bases line up with TRBD1. The CDR3 is made up of 17 amino acids. Trimming removed 1 base from V and 4 bases from J; junction bases left unmatched: 10. CDR1 is SGHTA and CDR2 is FQGNSA in the germline V gene. The CDR3 nucleotides read TGTGCCAGCAGCTTAGGACAGGGGGACCGGAGGGCAGAGACCCAGTACTTC. Translated, it gives CASSLGQGDRRAETQYF.

The chain employs TRBV5-8 and TRBJ1-6, with no clear D. The germline V and J ends were trimmed by 0 bases and 10 bases, with 11 bases remaining between them. Germline lookup yields CDR1 SGHTS and CDR2 YDEGEE. The CDR3 totals 14 residues. This CDR3 reads CASSLDTGPSPLHF. Here the CDR3 DNA reads TGTGCCAGCAGCTTGGATACTGGACCCTCACCCCTCCACTTT.

The chain couples TRBV5-1 to TRBJ1-2; 10 bases are a match to TRBD1. The CDR3 is made up of 15 amino acids. CDR1 and CDR2 (germline): SGHRS, YFSETQ. The junction had 11 bases not matched to a gene; V was cut back by 4 bases and J by 8 bases. The DNA for the CDR3 is TGCGCCAGCAGCCCCCAGGAGGGACAGGGGTTAGGCTACACCTTC. It is translated as CASSPQEGQGLGYTF. The entire variable domain, with the rest obtained from reference TRBV5-1 and TRBJ1-2, is as follows: KAGVTQTPRYLIKTRGQQVTLSCSPISGHRSVSWYQQTPGQGLQFLFEYFSETQRNKGNFPGRFSGRQFSNSRSEMNVSTLELGDSALYLCASSPQEGQGLGYTFGSGTRLTVV.

This clonotype was seen repeatedly, ten times or more. The chain joins TRBV6-2 or TRBV6-3 to TRBJ2-1, with 12 bases that match TRBD2. CDR1 and CDR2 (germline): MNHEY, SVGEGT. V lost 7 bases and J lost 7; bases outside the gene matches: 2. The CDR3 length is 13 residues. The CDR3 loop reads CASTGLAGNEQFF. For the CDR3, the DNA is TGTGCCAGCACAGGACTAGCGGGAAATGAGCAGTTCTTC.